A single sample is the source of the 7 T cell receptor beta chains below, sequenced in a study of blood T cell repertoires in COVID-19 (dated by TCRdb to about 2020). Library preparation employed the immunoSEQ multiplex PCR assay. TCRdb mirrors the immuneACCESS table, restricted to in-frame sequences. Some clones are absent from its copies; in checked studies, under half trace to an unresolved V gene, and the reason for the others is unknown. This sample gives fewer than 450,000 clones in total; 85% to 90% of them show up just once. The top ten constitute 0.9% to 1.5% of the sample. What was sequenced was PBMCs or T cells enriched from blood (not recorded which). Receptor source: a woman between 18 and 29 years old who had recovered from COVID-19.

The CDR3 reads CASSLGGGDGYTF. In DNA form, the CDR3 reads TGTGCCAGCAGCTTAGGGGGAGGGGATGGCTACACCTTC. The V gene is TRBV7-9, the J gene TRBJ1-2; tentative D call: TRBD1 (5 bases). Per the germline V gene, CDR1 is SEHNR and CDR2 is FQNEAQ (reference sequence). Trimming removed 1 base from V and 6 bases from J, with 9 bases in between. This CDR3 is built from 13 residues.

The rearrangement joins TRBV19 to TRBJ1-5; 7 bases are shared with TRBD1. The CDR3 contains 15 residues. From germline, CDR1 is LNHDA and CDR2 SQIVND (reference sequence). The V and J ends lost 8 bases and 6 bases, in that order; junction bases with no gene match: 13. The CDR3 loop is CASRLTGRLSQPQHF. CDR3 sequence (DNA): TGTGCCAGTCGCCTGACAGGGAGATTAAGTCAGCCCCAGCATTTT.

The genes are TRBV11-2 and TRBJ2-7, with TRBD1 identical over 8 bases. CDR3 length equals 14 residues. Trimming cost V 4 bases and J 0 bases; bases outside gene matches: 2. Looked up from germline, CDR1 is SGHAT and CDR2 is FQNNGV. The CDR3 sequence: CASSSTGGSYEQYF. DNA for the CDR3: TGTGCCAGCAGCTCCACAGGGGGCTCCTACGAGCAGTACTTC.

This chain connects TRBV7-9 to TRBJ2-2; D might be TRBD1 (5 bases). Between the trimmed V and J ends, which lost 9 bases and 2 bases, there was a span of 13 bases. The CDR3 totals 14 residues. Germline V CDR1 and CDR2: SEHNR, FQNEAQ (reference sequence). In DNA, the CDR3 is TGTGCCAGTATGGGGCGCTTAAACACCGGGGAGCTGTTTTTT. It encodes CASMGRLNTGELFF.

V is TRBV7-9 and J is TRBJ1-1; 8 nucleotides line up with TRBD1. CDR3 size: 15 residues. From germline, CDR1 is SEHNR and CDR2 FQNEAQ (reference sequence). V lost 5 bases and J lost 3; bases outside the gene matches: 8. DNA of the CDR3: TGTGCCAGCAGCCTTGTAGGACAGGGCGACACTGAAGCTTTCTTT. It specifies CASSLVGQGDTEAFF.

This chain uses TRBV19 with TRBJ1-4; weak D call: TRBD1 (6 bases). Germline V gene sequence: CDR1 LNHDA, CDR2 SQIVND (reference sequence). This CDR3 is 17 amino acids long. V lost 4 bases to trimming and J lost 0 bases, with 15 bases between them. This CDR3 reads CASSRRSDSPTNEKLFF. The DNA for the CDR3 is TGTGCCAGTAGTAGAAGATCGGACAGCCCAACTAATGAAAAACTGTTTTTT.

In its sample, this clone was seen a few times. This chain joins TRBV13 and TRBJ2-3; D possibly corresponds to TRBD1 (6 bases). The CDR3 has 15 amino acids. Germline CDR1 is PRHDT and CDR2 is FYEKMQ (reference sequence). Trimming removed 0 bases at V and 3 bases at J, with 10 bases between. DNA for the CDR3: TGTGCCAGCAGCTTAGGGCAGGGGATGACAGATACGCAGTATTTT. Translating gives CASSLGQGMTDTQYF.